What follows describes a single T cell receptor (beta chain). This clonotype was seen at least ten times. This clone's antigen is unknown. No base quality values were provided; no much bigger clone lies one nucleotide off. Stable Graves' hyperthyroidism was defined as the absence of progression to ophthalmopathy over 18 months of follow-up. Hyperthyroidism patients were newly diagnosed, had a disease duration of under 2 months, and were aged 18 to 65 years. Exclusion was applied to patients with uncontrolled infections, other autoimmune diseases, pregnancy or lactation. Diagnoses relied on clinical symptoms, serum thyroxine and TRAb, thyroid ultrasound and orbital computed tomography. Ficoll-Paque density gradient centrifugation was used to isolate PBMCs from 8.5 to 10 ml of fresh peripheral blood. Trizol reagent was used to extract total RNA, and RNA quality was then checked on an Agilent 2100 Bioanalyzer.

Via the germline V gene (reference sequence), CDR1 is DFQATT and CDR2 SNEGSKA. The cysteine opens and the phenylalanine closes a CDR3 of 15 amino acids. Left in the record is the CDR3 DNA by itself, 45 bases read in frame from the first base. At the junction V is shortened by 3 bases and J by 7 bases; bases outside the gene matches: 12. The TCR beta CDR3 regions were amplified from the RNA transcripts. The first round of RT-PCR for the TCR CDR3 was performed with the HTBI primer set and the Qiagen OneStep RT-PCR kit. Libraries were constructed in a second round of multiplex PCR, after which size selection and purification were performed. The libraries were sequenced on an Illumina HiSeq2000 using paired-end 100 bp reads. In the paper's pipeline: SOAPnuke was used to process the raw data, removing reads that contained adapters or uncalled bases, had a mean Phred below 15, or lacked an exact match to the constant primer or identifier. COPE v1.2.5 was used to merge the high-quality paired reads, and each unique nucleotide sequence was defined as a clonotype. MiTCR v1.1 was used to align the clonotypes against IMGT TRBV, TRBD and TRBJ reference segments. The analysis included only V-J combinations with a frequency above 0.0001, which together covered 99% to 99.2% of the repertoires. A TCS score was defined as the ratio of F50 (clonal expansion) to E x V (chaos), with BLOSUM62-based TCRdist applied between CDR3 peptides within each V-J. Welch's t-statistics and random forest reduced some 510 V-J features to 10 to 15, which were used in a naive Bayes classifier (R e1071). TCRdb passed the public sequencing reads through fastp at Q25 and MiXCR, retaining productive beta sequences. Each CDR3 protein gets just one entry, which takes the most common genes and DNA from the rows behind it. It is TCRdb's table, rather than the study itself, that gives the V and J calls and clone size. A total of under 400,000 distinct CDR3 sequences appear in this sample, 13% of them only once. The ten largest clones take up around a tenth of the sample.

These data originate in a study of T cells in Graves' hyperthyroidism and ophthalmopathy (dated by TCRdb to about 2019). As for the study more broadly: Peripheral blood was sampled at the time of initial diagnosis, prior to any treatment. The paper reports TCR Vbeta CDR3 sequencing of some 140 peripheral blood samples: around 41 ophthalmopathy, under 80 hyperthyroidism and around 17 progressor patients. After blood sampling, hyperthyroidism patients were treated with methimazole at a starting dose of 30 mg daily, and ophthalmopathy patients were treated with high-dose intravenous methylprednisolone. TCR V-J signatures able to tell the groups apart were searched for in a discovery cohort of some 100 patients, of whom roughly 42 had Graves' ophthalmopathy and some 60 had stable Graves' hyperthyroidism. The roughly 91 discovery patients were randomly divided into training and test sets at a 7:3 ratio. The study also compared thyroid tissue and blood T-cell repertoires from several Graves' hyperthyroidism patients. An independent validation cohort of 18 to 20 hyperthyroidism patients and approximately 17 patients who later progressed to ophthalmopathy tested prospective prediction of ophthalmopathy.

The paper as a whole reports these results and caveats: A 13 V-J signature model separated ophthalmopathy from stable hyperthyroidism, with roughly 88% sensitivity and 81.08% specificity in cross-validation and 80%/75% in testing. In validation, progression to ophthalmopathy was predicted by the model with around 71% sensitivity and around 75% specificity, a median of around 5.9 months before onset. Most expanded thyroid clonotypes (frequency above 0.001) were also found in blood, which suggests that blood repertoires may mirror thyroid immune responses. No statistical method was used to set the sample size in advance, and investigators knew the group allocation.

The rearranged segments are TRBV20-1 and TRBJ1-5; 7 middle bases align to TRBD1. This clonotype was sampled from a woman between 18 and 29 years old with Graves' hyperthyroidism. The specimen sequenced was blood. The DNA sequence is TGCAGTGCTAGCCAGGTCGACAGGGACGGACAGCCCCAGCATTTT. It specifies CSASQVDRDGQPQHF.